Shown below are 30 T cell receptor beta chains from a single sample sequenced in a study of T cell responses to AZD1222 COVID-19 vaccine. Sequencing used immunoSEQ multiplex PCR; TCRdb keeps in-frame clones, though not all of them. The sample comprises approximately 92,000 clones, 87% of which are singletons, and just under 3% rests with the top ten. This sample comprised peripheral blood, obtained on day 0 of AZD1222 vaccination. Receptor source: an adult in good health.

The chain is built from TRBV18 and TRBJ2-3; TRBD1 matches 10 bases. The V gene's germline CDR1 is KGHSH and CDR2 LQKENI. The ends lost 4 bases at V and 4 bases at J; junction bases unmatched: 11. This CDR3 is built from 17 residues. The chain's CDR3 is CASSRGRGTGVADTQYF. CDR3 DNA sequence: TGTGCCAGCTCACGAGGCCGCGGGACAGGGGTGGCAGATACGCAGTATTTT.

The rearrangement joins TRBV7-2 to TRBJ2-1, with D perhaps assigned TRBD1 or TRBD2 (6 bases each). V lost 3 bases and J lost 10, with 13 bases in between. CDR1 and CDR2 (germline): SGHTA, FQGNSA. The CDR3 totals 13 residues. Here the CDR3 DNA reads TGTGCCAGCAGCTTGTATATGGGGGGCGAGCAGTTCTTC. It encodes CASSLYMGGEQFF.

The chain has TRBV19 and TRBJ1-5; TRBD1 might be the D (5 bases). This CDR3 has 14 amino acids. Looked up from germline, CDR1 is LNHDA and CDR2 is SQIVND (reference sequence). The ends were cut back, 5 bases at V and 4 bases at J, with 12 bases in the middle. Here the CDR3 reads CASSPRDFNQPQHF. DNA of the CDR3: TGTGCCAGTAGTCCCAGGGATTTTAATCAGCCCCAGCATTTT.

V and J are TRBV2 and TRBJ2-7, with D possibly being TRBD1 (6 bases). The CDR3 consists of 11 residues. Germline-derived CDR1 and CDR2 are SNHLY and FYNNEI. Trimming shortened V by 6 bases and J by 5 bases, and 8 bases separated the two germline ends. The CDR3, as DNA: TGTGCCAGCAGCCACAGGGACGAGCAGTACGTC. Protein product: CASSHRDEQYV.

The chain is built from TRBV7-2 and TRBJ1-3; D remains ambiguous. V lost 5 bases and J 0 bases, leaving 5 bases between the germline ends. Germline assignment: CDR1 SGHTA and CDR2 FQGNSA. The CDR3 runs 13 residues. The CDR3 nucleotides are TGTGCCAGCAGCGTATCCTCTGGAAACACCATATATTTT. Protein: CASSVSSGNTIYF.

The chain employs TRBV7-2 and TRBJ1-1; D is ambiguous. The CDR3 contains 12 residues. CDR1 SGHTA and CDR2 FQGNSA come from the germline V gene. Trimming removed 7 bases from V and 4 bases from J, with 10 bases in between. The chain's CDR3 is CASTPGVTEAFF. For the CDR3, the DNA is TGTGCCAGCACGCCCGGAGTCACTGAAGCTTTCTTT.

A word on this clone: Its ends do not fully match the called genes, so a read error is possible. The V gene is TRBV5-1, the J gene TRBJ1-1, with D perhaps TRBD1 (6 bases). The germline gives CDR1 SGHRS, CDR2 YFSETQ. This CDR3 has 14 amino acids. In nucleotides, the CDR3 is TGTGCCAGCAGCACGGACAGACTTAACACTGAAGCTTTCTTT. Protein sequence: CASSTDRLNTEAFF.

This clone was seen only once. CDR3 bases: TGTGCCAGCAGCCCAAGTGGGGGGGTGACACCCCTCCACTTT. This codes for CASSPSGGVTPLHF. J is TRBJ1-6 and V is TRBV9; D is possibly TRBD1 (5 bases). The CDR3 covers 14 residues. V shed 4 bases and J shed 11 bases, with 16 bases lying between them. CDR1 and CDR2 (germline): SGDLS, YYNGEE.

The rearrangement links TRBV9 to TRBJ2-7, with 11 bases matching TRBD1. CDR3 length equals 16 residues. V dropped 0 bases and J dropped 4; count of bases not matched to a gene: 6. From germline, CDR1 is SGDLS and CDR2 YYNGEE. DNA of the CDR3: TGTGCCAGCAGCGTAGAGGCGGGACAGGGGGGATACGAGCAGTACTTC. It codes for CASSVEAGQGGYEQYF.

This chain connects TRBV15 to TRBJ2-3; D uncertain. V was clipped by 1 base and J by 1 base, with 3 bases between them. CDR1 and CDR2 (germline): LNHNV, YYDKDF (reference sequence). CDR3 length: 13 amino acids. CDR3 coding DNA: TGTGCCACCAGCAGAGGGGGCACAGATACGCAGTATTTT. Protein: CATSRGGTDTQYF.

The gene calls are TRBV10-3 and TRBJ1-2; the match to TRBD1 covers 8 bases. There are 14 residues in the CDR3. Unmatched junction bases numbered 6, after V lost 3 bases and J lost 6 bases. The germline V gene has CDR1 ENHRY and CDR2 SYGVKD. The CDR3 region is CAISDGRGPDGYTF. The CDR3 DNA is TGTGCCATCAGTGACGGCAGGGGGCCAGATGGCTACACCTTC.

The chain joins TRBV11-2 to TRBJ2-7, with D maybe TRBD2 (7 bases). This CDR3 region has 14 residues. Germline-derived CDR1 and CDR2 are SGHAT and FQNNGV. V was clipped by 5 bases and J by 6 bases, with 17 bases between them. The CDR3 coding sequence is TGTGCCAGCAGCCTGTCTGGGGGGGCGGGCGAGCAGTACTTC. Protein sequence: CASSLSGGAGEQYF. Full variable domain (rest looked up from reference TRBV11-2 and TRBJ2-7): EAGVAQSPRYKIIEKRQSVAFWCNPISGHATLYWYQQILGQGPKLLIQFQNNGVVDDSQLPKDRFSAERLKGVDSTLKIQPAKLEDSAVYLCASSLSGGAGEQYFGPGTRLTVT.

V usage is TRBV18 and J usage is TRBJ1-1; D is undetermined. Trimming shortened V by 5 bases and J by 1 base, and 14 bases separated the two germline ends. Germline V CDR1 and CDR2: KGHSH, LQKENI. This CDR3 is built from 15 residues. The CDR3 DNA is TGTGCCAGCTCATCCAGTGGGGTGGAGAACACTGAAGCTTTCTTT. Protein sequence: CASSSSGVENTEAFF.

V gene TRBV19 combines with J gene TRBJ2-5; D perhaps matches TRBD2 (6 bases). Germline CDR1 reads LNHDA; CDR2 reads SQIVND (reference sequence). The length of the CDR3 is 16 residues. V lost 6 bases and J 5 bases, leaving 22 bases between the germline ends. This CDR3 is CASSPFGAGRSETQYF. CDR3 nucleotides: TGTGCCAGTAGCCCTTTTGGGGCAGGGAGGTCTGAGACCCAGTACTTC. The whole variable domain, filled in from reference TRBV19 and TRBJ2-5, reads DGGITQSPKYLFRKEGQNVTLSCEQNLNHDAMYWYRQDPGQGLRLIYYSQIVNDFQKGDIAEGYSVSREKKESFPLTVTSAQKNPTAFYLCASSPFGAGRSETQYFGPGTRLLVL.

V usage is TRBV7-2 and J usage is TRBJ2-7; 7 bases line up with TRBD1. This CDR3 has 14 amino acids. The junction had 5 bases not matched to a gene; V was cut back by 1 base and J by 5 bases. In germline, CDR1 is SGHTA, CDR2 FQGNSA. For the CDR3, the DNA is TGTGCCAGCAGCTTAGTGCCACAGGGGAACGAGCAGTACTTC. It encodes CASSLVPQGNEQYF.

The V and J genes are TRBV9 and TRBJ2-7; D may be TRBD2 (6 bases). CDR1 SGDLS and CDR2 YYNGEE come from the germline V gene. The ends were cut back, 0 bases at V and 7 bases at J, with 8 bases in the middle. CDR3 length equals 12 residues. CDR3 amino acids: CASSVGAGEQYF. CDR3 sequence (DNA): TGTGCCAGCAGCGTAGGCGCGGGGGAGCAGTACTTC.

The chain uses TRBV6-1 and TRBJ1-3, with 7 bases matching TRBD1. The CDR3 is 13 amino acids. V lost 6 bases, J lost 4 bases, and 3 bases stayed unmatched. CDR1 is MNHNS and CDR2 is SASEGT in the germline V gene. This CDR3 reads CASRTGQGNTIYF. The DNA for the CDR3 is TGTGCCAGCAGGACGGGACAGGGAAACACCATATATTTT.

This clone has a single count. The chain combines TRBV7-3 with TRBJ1-4; D is unresolved. The CDR3 totals 15 residues. Between the trimmed V and J ends, which lost 0 bases and 4 bases, there was a span of 9 bases. The germline gives CDR1 SGHTA, CDR2 FQGTGA. The CDR3 DNA reads TGTGCCAGCAGCTTAACGGGCGGAGTTAATGAAAAACTGTTTTTT. Its translation is CASSLTGGVNEKLFF.

The chain carries TRBV27 and TRBJ1-4; 9 nucleotides agree with TRBD1. Germline V gene lookup returns CDR1 MNHEY and CDR2 SMNVEV (reference sequence). This CDR3 has 15 amino acids. The J segment lost 7 bases and the V segment lost 5 bases, leaving 8 bases of the junction unmatched. This CDR3 reads CASSRGTGWGEKLFF. The CDR3 DNA sequence: TGTGCCAGCAGTAGAGGGACAGGGTGGGGTGAAAAACTGTTTTTT.

This chain connects TRBV30 to TRBJ1-2, with D perhaps matching TRBD1 (6 bases). V lost 0 bases, J lost 2 bases, and 10 bases lay in between. The CDR3 runs 14 residues. Germline CDR1 and CDR2: GTSNPN and SVGIG (reference sequence). DNA for the CDR3: TGTGCCTGGAGTGTTGATGGGGGCAACTATGGCTACACCTTC. Translating gives CAWSVDGGNYGYTF. Supplemented by reference TRBV30 and TRBJ1-2, the full variable domain reads SQTIHQWPATLVQPVGSPLSLECTVEGTSNPNLYWYRQAAGRGLQLLFYSVGIGQISSEVPQNLSASRPQDRQFILSSKKLLLSDSGFYLCAWSVDGGNYGYTFGSGTRLTVV.

This rearrangement joins TRBV9 to TRBJ2-3; D gene uncertain. This CDR3 is built from 15 residues. Germline-derived CDR1 and CDR2 are SGDLS and YYNGEE. Trimming removed 4 bases from V and 6 bases from J, with 18 bases in between. Here the CDR3 DNA reads TGTGCCAGCAGCTCGCTCGAAGCCGCCGACGATACGCAGTATTTT. Protein sequence: CASSSLEAADDTQYF.

CDR3 loop: CASSLTGPYEQYF. The CDR3 DNA reads TGTGCCAGCAGTTTGACAGGGCCCTACGAGCAGTACTTC. This chain links TRBV27 with TRBJ2-7; 7 nucleotides align to TRBD1. The CDR3 totals 13 residues. Germline values: CDR1 MNHEY, CDR2 SMNVEV (reference sequence). V lost 3 bases and J lost 2; bases outside the gene matches: 1.

This rearrangement joins TRBV18 to TRBJ2-1, with D perhaps TRBD1 (5 bases). The ends were cut back, 2 bases at V and 8 bases at J, with 13 bases in the middle. The CDR3 extends over 14 amino acids. The germline CDR1 and CDR2 sequences are KGHSH and LQKENI. The CDR3 nucleotides read TGTGCCAGCTCACCAGTTTCCCAGGGCTATGAGCAGTTCTTC. Amino acids: CASSPVSQGYEQFF.

The chain joins TRBV7-2 to TRBJ1-2; D call uncertain. V lost 5 bases and J 7 bases, leaving 14 bases between the germline ends. Per the germline V gene, CDR1 is SGHTA and CDR2 is FQGNSA. The CDR3 is 13 amino acids. The CDR3: CASSLSGRGGYTF. The CDR3 bases are TGTGCCAGCAGCCTGTCCGGACGGGGTGGCTACACCTTC.

The rearrangement uses TRBV25-1 and TRBJ1-2, with D possibly being TRBD1 (6 bases). Trimming removed 6 bases at V and 4 bases at J, with 15 bases between. Per germline, CDR1 MGHDK and CDR2 SYGVNS. The CDR3 consists of 14 residues. The CDR3, as DNA: TGTGCCAGCAGGGAGCCGGGGGGCGTCTATGGCTACACCTTC. It encodes CASREPGGVYGYTF.

V is TRBV12-3 or TRBV12-4 and J is TRBJ2-7; D gene ambiguous. The CDR3 has 10 residues. Trimming took 10 bases from V and 0 from J, leaving 4 bases between them. Written as DNA, the CDR3 is TGTGCCACCTCCTCCTACGAGCAGTACTTC. Translated, it gives CATSSYEQYF.

The J gene is TRBJ2-1, the V gene TRBV24-1; the match to TRBD2 covers 12 bases. CDR1 KGHDR and CDR2 SFDVKD come from the germline V gene. The length of the CDR3 is 15 residues. V lost 4 bases to trimming and J lost 9 bases; unmatched junction nucleotides: 6. CDR3: CATSERSSGRGEQFF. CDR3 coding DNA: TGTGCCACCAGTGAAAGGTCTAGCGGGAGGGGTGAGCAGTTCTTC.

The chain employs TRBV19 and TRBJ1-2; TRBD1 matches 8 bases. The CDR3 sequence is 15 residues long. CDR1 is LNHDA, CDR2 SQIVND, per germline (reference sequence). J gave up 8 bases and V 5 bases, and 13 bases lay outside the gene matches. This chain's CDR3 is CASSPRDRRERGYTF. The CDR3 bases are TGTGCCAGTAGTCCCCGGGACAGGAGGGAACGAGGCTACACCTTC.

V gene TRBV12-2 combines with J gene TRBJ2-2; TRBD2, the table's D call, lacks a check against the DNA. TRBV12-2 represents a pseudogene. The length of the CDR3 is 22 residues. The CDR3 here is CASRLSERGLELWPPDTGELFF. The CDR3 region has the DNA TGTGCAAGTCGCTTATCGGAACGAGGGCTTGAACTGTGGCCCCCGGACACCGGGGAGCTGTTTTTT.

V gene TRBV7-2 combines with J gene TRBJ1-6; weak D call: TRBD1 (5 bases). The germline V and J ends were trimmed by 3 bases and 0 bases, with 6 bases remaining between them. This CDR3 contains 15 residues. Germline V gives CDR1 SGHTA, CDR2 FQGNSA. CDR3 region: CASSFGGSYNSPLHF. The CDR3 DNA sequence: TGTGCCAGCAGCTTTGGGGGCTCCTATAATTCACCCCTCCACTTT. Based on the CDR3 plus reference TRBV7-2 and TRBJ1-6, the full variable domain is GAGVSQSPSNKVTEKGKDVELRCDPISGHTALYWYRQSLGQGLEFLIYFQGNSAPDKSGLPSDRFSAERTGGSVSTLTIQRTQQEDSAVYLCASSFGGSYNSPLHFGNGTRLTVT.